What follows is one T cell receptor beta chain and its context. Its antigen remains unknown. Samples of blood were obtained at baseline, on cycle 4 day 1, and on cycle 7 day 1. This sample is drawn from a study of OX40 agonist ivuxolimab in advanced cancers. Study observations and caveats: Both CD4+ and CD8+ T cell populations in blood had undergone clonal expansion by week 6 at 0.1 to 3.0 mg/kg. CD8+ T cells averaged more expanded clones than CD4+. Clonal expansion was among the lowest in partial responders at 0.1-3.0 mg/kg, especially CD8+.

Libraries were prepared by immunoSEQ multiplex PCR; TCRdb keeps only in-frame clonotypes and omits some of them. The repertoire consists of 56,000 or so clones, with about 84% occurring once and the leading ten covering over 3.5%. Sample: CD4+ or CD8+ T cells sorted from blood, taken in a trial of the OX40 agonist ivuxolimab. The origin of this receptor is an adult with an advanced solid tumor such as melanoma, head and neck, liver or kidney cancer.

CDR3 DNA: TGCGCCAGCAGCCAAGACCCGGGGCTCGGGAACATTCAGTACTTC. Protein: CASSQDPGLGNIQYF. V usage is TRBV4-3 and J usage is TRBJ2-4; perhaps D is TRBD1 or TRBD2 (5 bases each). V was pared by 0 bases and J by 7 bases, with 13 bases between. From germline, CDR1 is LGHNA and CDR2 YSLEER. The CDR3 totals 15 residues.